The entry below describes one TCR beta chain. The entry originates in a study of beta chain features in type 1 diabetes. What was sequenced were expressed TCRB transcripts, since all of the isolated RNA had been reverse transcribed. Profiled with immunoSEQ multiplex PCR; TCRdb holds only in-frame clones, not every one. The sample consists of about 150,000 clones, 8.1% of them appearing once. The V gene's germline CDR1 is MNHNY and CDR2 SVGAGI (reference sequence). V was shortened by 6 bases and J by 6 bases, with 9 bases between the two germline ends. CDR3 length: 12 amino acids. The V gene is TRBV6-6, the J gene TRBJ1-5; D not certain. The sequenced sample was central memory CD4+ T cells from blood. This TCR derives from a man in his late teens or twenties in good health. CDR3 residues: CASSPGGQPQHF. CDR3 DNA sequence: TGTGCCAGCAGCCCTGGAGGTCAGCCCCAGCATTTT.